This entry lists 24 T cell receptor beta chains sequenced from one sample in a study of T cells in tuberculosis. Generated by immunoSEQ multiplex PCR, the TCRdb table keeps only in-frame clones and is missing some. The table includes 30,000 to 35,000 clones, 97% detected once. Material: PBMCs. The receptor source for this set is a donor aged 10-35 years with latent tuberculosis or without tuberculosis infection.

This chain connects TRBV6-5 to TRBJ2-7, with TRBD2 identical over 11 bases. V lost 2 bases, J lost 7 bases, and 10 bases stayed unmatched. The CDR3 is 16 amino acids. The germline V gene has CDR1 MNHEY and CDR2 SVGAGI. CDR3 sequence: CASSYLASGRRGEQYF. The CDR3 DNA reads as TGTGCCAGCAGTTACCTCGCTAGCGGGAGGCGAGGAGAGCAGTACTTC.

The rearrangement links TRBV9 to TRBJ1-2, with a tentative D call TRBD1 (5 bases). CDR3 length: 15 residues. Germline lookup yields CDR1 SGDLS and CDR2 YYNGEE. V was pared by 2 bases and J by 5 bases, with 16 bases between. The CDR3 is CASSVSVGAGYGYTF. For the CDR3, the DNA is TGTGCCAGCAGCGTGAGTGTAGGGGCAGGGTATGGCTACACCTTC.

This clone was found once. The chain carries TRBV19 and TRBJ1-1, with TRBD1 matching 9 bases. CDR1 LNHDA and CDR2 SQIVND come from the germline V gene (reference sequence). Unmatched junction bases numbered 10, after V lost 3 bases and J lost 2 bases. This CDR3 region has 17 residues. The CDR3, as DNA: TGTGCCAGTAGTATCACACAGGGGGCGGTTCGAAACACTGAAGCTTTCTTT. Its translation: CASSITQGAVRNTEAFF.

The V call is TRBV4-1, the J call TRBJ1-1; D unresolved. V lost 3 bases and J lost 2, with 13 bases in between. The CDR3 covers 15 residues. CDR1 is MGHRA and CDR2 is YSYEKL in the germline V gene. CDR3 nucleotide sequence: TGCGCCAGCAGCCAGGCCTTGGCGGTAAACACTGAAGCTTTCTTT. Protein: CASSQALAVNTEAFF.

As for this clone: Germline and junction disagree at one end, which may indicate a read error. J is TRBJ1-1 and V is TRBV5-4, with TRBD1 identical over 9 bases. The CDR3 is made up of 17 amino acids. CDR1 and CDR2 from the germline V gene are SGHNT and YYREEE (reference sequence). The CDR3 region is CASSLAVTDRGGTEAFF. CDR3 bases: TGTGCCAGTAGCTTGGCCGTCACAGACAGGGGGGGCACTGAAGCTTTCTTT.

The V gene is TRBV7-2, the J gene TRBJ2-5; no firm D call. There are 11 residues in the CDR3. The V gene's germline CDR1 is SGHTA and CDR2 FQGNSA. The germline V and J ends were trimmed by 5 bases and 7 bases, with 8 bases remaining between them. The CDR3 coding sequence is TGTGCCAGCAGCCGCACGGGGACCCAGTACTTC. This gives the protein CASSRTGTQYF. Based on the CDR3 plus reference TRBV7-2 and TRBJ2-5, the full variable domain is GAGVSQSPSNKVTEKGKDVELRCDPISGHTALYWYRQSLGQGLEFLIYFQGNSAPDKSGLPSDRFSAERTGGSVSTLTIQRTQQEDSAVYLCASSRTGTQYFGPGTRLLVL.

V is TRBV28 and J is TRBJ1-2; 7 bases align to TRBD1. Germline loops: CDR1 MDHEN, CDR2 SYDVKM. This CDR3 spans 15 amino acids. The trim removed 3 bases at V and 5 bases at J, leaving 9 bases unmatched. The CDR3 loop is CASSFRLKGAYGYTF. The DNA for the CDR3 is TGTGCCAGCAGTTTCAGATTAAAGGGGGCGTATGGCTACACCTTC.

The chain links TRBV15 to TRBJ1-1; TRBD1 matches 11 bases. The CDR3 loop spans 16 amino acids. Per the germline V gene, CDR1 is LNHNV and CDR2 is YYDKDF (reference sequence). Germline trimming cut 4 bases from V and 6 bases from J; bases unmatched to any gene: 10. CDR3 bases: TGTGCCACCAGCATCTCGGGACAGGGGGTCCTATCTGAAGCTTTCTTT. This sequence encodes CATSISGQGVLSEAFF.

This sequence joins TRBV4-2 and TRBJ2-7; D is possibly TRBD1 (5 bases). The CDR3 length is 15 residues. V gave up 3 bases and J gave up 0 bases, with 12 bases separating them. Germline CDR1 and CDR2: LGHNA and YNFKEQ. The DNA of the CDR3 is TGTGCCAGCAGCCACATACAGGATAGCTCCTACGAGCAGTACTTC. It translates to CASSHIQDSSYEQYF.

The CDR3: CASSFYDEQYF. The DNA for the CDR3 is TGTGCCAGCAGCTTCTACGACGAGCAGTACTTC. This sequence joins TRBV7-6 and TRBJ2-7; no definite D call. The V gene's germline CDR1 is SGHVS and CDR2 FNYEAQ. The ends were cut back, 3 bases at V and 5 bases at J, with 5 bases in the middle. CDR3 length: 11 residues.

The CDR3 coding sequence is TGTGCCACCAGCAGAGCGACAGATATTAATGAAAAACTGTTTTTT. Translation: CATSRATDINEKLFF. The rearrangement links TRBV15 to TRBJ1-4, with TRBD1 as a possible D gene (5 bases). The CDR3 covers 15 residues. Germline assignment: CDR1 LNHNV and CDR2 YYDKDF (reference sequence). Trimming cost V 1 base and J 4 bases, with 10 bases left between them.

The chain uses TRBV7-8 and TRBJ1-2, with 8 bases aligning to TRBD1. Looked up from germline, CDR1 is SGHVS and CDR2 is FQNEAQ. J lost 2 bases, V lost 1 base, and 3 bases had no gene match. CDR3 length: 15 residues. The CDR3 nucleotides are TGTGCCAGCAGCTTAGAAGCAGGGGGCAACTATGGCTACACCTTC. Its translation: CASSLEAGGNYGYTF.

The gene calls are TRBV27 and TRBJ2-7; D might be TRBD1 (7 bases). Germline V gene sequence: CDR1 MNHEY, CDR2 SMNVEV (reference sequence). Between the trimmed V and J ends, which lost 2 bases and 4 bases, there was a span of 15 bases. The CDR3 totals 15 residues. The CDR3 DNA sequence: TGTGCCAGCAGTTTAAAGGCAGGGGGGCCATACGAGCAGTACTTC. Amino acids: CASSLKAGGPYEQYF.

CDR3 DNA: TGTGCCAGCAGTCGTTTCCAGTCTGACTATGGCTACACCTTC. Residues: CASSRFQSDYGYTF. The V call is TRBV6-5, the J call TRBJ1-2; D is undetermined. The CDR3 consists of 14 residues. The V gene's germline CDR1 is MNHEY and CDR2 SVGAGI. V shed 5 bases and J shed 3 bases, with 13 bases lying between them.

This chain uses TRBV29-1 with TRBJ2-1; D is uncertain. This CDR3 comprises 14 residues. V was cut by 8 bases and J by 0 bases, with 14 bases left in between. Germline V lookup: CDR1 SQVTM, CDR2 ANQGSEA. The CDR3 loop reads CSIPTRNSYNEQFF. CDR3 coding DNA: TGCAGCATCCCGACTCGCAACTCCTACAATGAGCAGTTCTTC.

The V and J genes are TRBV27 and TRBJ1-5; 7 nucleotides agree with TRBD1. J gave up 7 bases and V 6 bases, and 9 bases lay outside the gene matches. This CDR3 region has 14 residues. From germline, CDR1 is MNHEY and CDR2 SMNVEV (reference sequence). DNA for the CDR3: TGTGCCAGCAGGAGGATAACAGGGGACCAGCCCCAGCATTTT. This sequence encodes CASRRITGDQPQHF.

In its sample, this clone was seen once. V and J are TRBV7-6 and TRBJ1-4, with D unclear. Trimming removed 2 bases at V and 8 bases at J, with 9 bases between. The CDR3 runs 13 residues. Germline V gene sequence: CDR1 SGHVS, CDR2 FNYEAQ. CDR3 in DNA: TGTGCCAGCAGCTTAACTCCCAGGGAAAAACTGTTTTTT. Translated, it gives CASSLTPREKLFF.

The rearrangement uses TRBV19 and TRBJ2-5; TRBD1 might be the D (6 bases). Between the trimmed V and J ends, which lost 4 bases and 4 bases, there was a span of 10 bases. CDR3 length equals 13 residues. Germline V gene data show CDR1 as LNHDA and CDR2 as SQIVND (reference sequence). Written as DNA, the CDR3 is TGTGCCAGTAGTACAGGGGTTCCAGAGACCCAGTACTTC. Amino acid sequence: CASSTGVPETQYF.

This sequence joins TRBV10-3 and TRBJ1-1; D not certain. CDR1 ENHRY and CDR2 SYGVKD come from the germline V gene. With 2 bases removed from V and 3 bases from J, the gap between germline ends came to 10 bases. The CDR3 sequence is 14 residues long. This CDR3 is CAISEVDKDTEAFF. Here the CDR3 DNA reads TGTGCCATCAGTGAGGTCGACAAGGACACTGAAGCTTTCTTT.

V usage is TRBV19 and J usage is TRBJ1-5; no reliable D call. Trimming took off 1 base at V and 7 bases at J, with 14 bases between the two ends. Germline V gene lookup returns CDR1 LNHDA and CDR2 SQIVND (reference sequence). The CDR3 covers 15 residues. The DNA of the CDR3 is TGTGCCAGTAGTATAGTTGGAAACAGCGGGCAGCCCCAGCATTTT. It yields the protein CASSIVGNSGQPQHF.

The CDR3 sequence: CASSEAGRGRGLGEQFF. In nucleotides, the CDR3 is TGTGCCAGCAGTGAGGCTGGACGCGGGAGAGGATTAGGTGAGCAGTTCTTC. The chain joins TRBV25-1 to TRBJ2-1; the match to TRBD2 covers 7 bases. With V trimmed by 3 bases and J by 9 bases, 17 bases remained unmatched. This CDR3 contains 17 residues. Per the germline V gene, CDR1 is MGHDK and CDR2 is SYGVNS. Drawing the rest from reference TRBV25-1 and TRBJ2-1, the complete variable domain is EADIYQTPRYLVIGTGKKITLECSQTMGHDKMYWYQQDPGMELHLIHYSYGVNSTEKGDLSSESTVSRIRTEHFPLTLESARPSHTSQYLCASSEAGRGRGLGEQFFGPGTRLTVL.

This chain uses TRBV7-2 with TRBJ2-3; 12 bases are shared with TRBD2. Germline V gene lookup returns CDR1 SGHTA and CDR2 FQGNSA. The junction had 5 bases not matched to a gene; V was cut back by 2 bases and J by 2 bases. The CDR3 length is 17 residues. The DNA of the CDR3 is TGTGCCAGCAGCTTAAGGCTAGCGGGGGGGAACACAGATACGCAGTATTTT. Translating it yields CASSLRLAGGNTDTQYF.

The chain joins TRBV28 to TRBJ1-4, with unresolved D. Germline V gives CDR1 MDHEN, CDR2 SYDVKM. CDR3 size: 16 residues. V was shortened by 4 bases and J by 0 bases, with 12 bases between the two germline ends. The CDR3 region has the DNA TGTGCCAGCAGTTCCCCCCTAGGAGCAACTAATGAAAAACTGTTTTTT. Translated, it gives CASSSPLGATNEKLFF.

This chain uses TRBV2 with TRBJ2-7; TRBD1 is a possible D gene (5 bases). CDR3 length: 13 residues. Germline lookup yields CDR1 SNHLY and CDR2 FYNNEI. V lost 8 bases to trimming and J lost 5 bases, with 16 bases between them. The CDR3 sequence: CASEGQYRNEQYF. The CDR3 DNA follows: TGTGCCAGCGAAGGACAATATCGGAACGAGCAGTACTTC.